This T cell receptor (beta chain) appears in the sequencing data of a study of shared clonotypes between healthy human individuals. The V gene's germline CDR1 is MNHEY and CDR2 SMNVEV (reference sequence). The CDR3 contains 16 residues. The germline V and J ends were trimmed by 7 bases and 3 bases, with 19 bases remaining between them. Naivety among CD8 cells was defined by CD45RO negativity and positive CCR7 selection, thereby excluding terminally differentiated effector memory CD45RA+ cells. All donors were healthy HIV-negative adults lacking recent acute infections or vaccinations. Study-level results: Shared across four donors were around 5% of the naive CD4 clonotypes. The represented genetic and exposure-history diversity was limited by the small number of donors.

Notes on this clone: What it binds is unknown.

This table comes from immunoSEQ multiplex PCR, and its TCRdb copy is limited to in-frame clones, with some not included. The table records about 680,000 clones, about 91% of them present only once. The J gene is TRBJ2-1, the V gene TRBV27; no clear D. The TCR comes from a man aged 25 to 40 in good health. Sequencing input: naive CD8+ T cells sorted from blood. Here the CDR3 DNA reads TGTGCCAGCACCCCTGCTAGGCACCCAAGCTACAATGAGCAGTTCTTC. It translates to CASTPARHPSYNEQFF.